This T cell receptor beta chain was identified during a study of T cell responses to AZD1222 COVID-19 vaccine. CDR3 length: 16 residues. The V end was cut by 2 bases, the J end by 4 bases, with 12 bases between. The germline gives CDR1 SGHTA, CDR2 FQGNSA. Clones were read by immunoSEQ multiplex PCR, and TCRdb kept only the in-frame ones, dropping some. Found here are around 120,000 clones, roughly 90% of them singletons; the top ten hold around a tenth. Study-wide results and caveats: Targets within unmutated variant regions were reportedly found for nearly half of spike-specific TCRs. Spike was spanned by vaccine-associated CD4 TCRs, with dominance at 160-218 and 743-854.

A remark on this clone: Its antigen is unidentified.

Material: peripheral blood, obtained on day 0 of AZD1222 vaccination. V and J are TRBV7-2 and TRBJ1-6; D uncertain. The clonotype originates from an adult in good health. The CDR3 bases are TGTGCCAGCAGCTTAAGGACCGCGGCATATAATTCACCCCTCCACTTT. Protein sequence: CASSLRTAAYNSPLHF.